The rows below give T cell receptor beta chains drawn from one sample of a study of blood T cells in healthy people across ages. TCRdb itself ran the 5' RACE reads through MiXCR, one entry per CDR3 protein. The table has some 750,000 distinct CDR3 sequences, about 20% seen once. Material for sequencing was blood. The receptors stem from a man aged 65 to 79 in good health. The CDR3 runs from the conserved cysteine through the conserved F or W. A D gene is named only where the DNA matches it firmly. Size is stated for part of the rows, as once, few or many counts, or as a class when the clone is expanded.

>TRBJ2-3|.|many|TRBV12-3/TRBV12-4
CASSLAQTDTQYF
TGTGCCAGCAGCTTAGCCCAGACAGATACGCAGTATTTT
>TRBJ2-7|.|.|TRBV6-5
CASSFTGTQSSYEQYF
TGTGCCAGCAGTTTTACCGGGACTCAGAGCTCCTACGAGCAGTACTTC
>TRBJ2-5|.|few|TRBV28
CASSQRIPETQYF
TGTGCCAGCAGCCAGAGGATACCAGAGACCCAGTACTTC
>TRBJ2-7|.|.|TRBV5-6
CASSWGVYEQYF
TGTGCCAGCAGCTGGGGGGTATACGAGCAGTACTTC
>TRBJ2-5|.|.|TRBV5-1
CASRSNPHRVEETQYF
TGCGCCAGCAGGTCTAACCCCCACAGGGTTGAAGAGACCCAGTACTTC
>TRBJ1-2|.|.|TRBV4-1
CASSQDRGGANGYTF
TGCGCCAGCAGCCAAGATCGGGGGGGCGCGAATGGCTACACCTTC
>TRBJ2-7|.|.|TRBV28
CASRQGGGEQYF
TGTGCCAGCAGGCAAGGGGGAGGCGAGCAGTACTTC
>TRBJ2-3|TRBD2|.|TRBV5-1
CASRSLAGVTDTQYF
TGCGCCAGCAGGAGCTTAGCGGGAGTTACAGATACGCAGTATTTT
>TRBJ1-1|TRBD1|few|TRBV11-2
CASSLQGAGAEAFF
TGTGCCAGCAGCTTGCAGGGGGCAGGGGCTGAAGCTTTCTTT
>TRBJ1-2|.|.|TRBV6-2/TRBV6-3
CASSYPGQPVGYGYTF
TGTGCCAGCAGCTACCCTGGACAGCCCGTTGGCTATGGCTACACCTTC
>TRBJ2-2|TRBD2|few|TRBV6-6
CATLSERGGSGELFF
TGTGCCACACTCTCGGAGCGGGGGGGCTCCGGGGAGCTGTTTTTT
>TRBJ1-1|.|.|TRBV5-1
CASSLLGGYPEAFF
TGCGCCAGCAGCTTGCTGGGAGGGTATCCTGAAGCTTTCTTT
>TRBJ1-1|.|.|TRBV20-1
CSARDPKGEDEAFF
TGCAGTGCTAGAGATCCAAAGGGGGAGGATGAAGCTTTCTTT
>TRBJ1-3|TRBD1|.|TRBV5-1
CASSPGTGVSGNTIYF
TGCGCCAGCAGCCCTGGGACAGGGGTCTCTGGAAACACCATATATTTT
>TRBJ1-2|.|.|TRBV20-1
CSAPAGGRGLGGYTF
TGCAGTGCCCCGGCTGGCGGGAGGGGTTTAGGTGGCTACACCTTC
>TRBJ1-1|TRBD1|few|TRBV4-1
CASSRGTGVDTEAFF
TGCGCCAGCAGCCGAGGGACAGGGGTAGACACTGAAGCTTTCTTT
>TRBJ2-3|.|.|TRBV6-5
CASSGSQISTDTQYF
TGTGCCAGCAGCGGATCCCAAATTAGCACAGATACGCAGTATTTT
>TRBJ1-2|.|.|TRBV20-1
CSAGVAGRYGYTF
TGCAGTGCGGGTGTGGCAGGGCGCTATGGCTACACCTTC
>TRBJ2-3|TRBD2|many|TRBV10-3
CAISGLAGRTDTQYF
TGTGCCATCAGTGGACTAGCGGGCCGCACAGATACGCAGTATTTT
>TRBJ2-2|.|few|TRBV7-8
CASSQYGLRNTGELFF
TGTGCCAGCAGTCAGTACGGACTACGCAACACCGGGGAGCTGTTTTTT
>TRBJ2-3|.|.|TRBV5-1
CASSSRSRGTDTQYF
TGCGCCAGCAGCTCACGAAGCAGGGGCACAGATACGCAGTATTTT
>TRBJ2-3|TRBD1|few|TRBV7-2
CASSHGQGYDTQYF
TGTGCCAGCAGTCACGGACAGGGATACGATACGCAGTATTTT
>TRBJ2-7|.|.|TRBV5-1
CASIEGPGAYEQYF
TGCGCCAGCATCGAGGGACCGGGTGCCTACGAGCAGTACTTC
>TRBJ1-2|.|few|TRBV7-9
CASSLVANYGYTF
TGTGCCAGCAGCTTGGTGGCTAACTATGGCTACACCTTC
>TRBJ1-2|.|.|TRBV11-2
CASRNSGANYGYTF
TGTGCCAGCAGGAACAGTGGAGCTAACTATGGCTACACCTTC
>TRBJ1-1|.|.|TRBV18
CASSPGLGGHTEAFF
TGTGCCAGCTCACCAGGGCTCGGCGGCCACACTGAAGCTTTCTTT